These 25 T cell receptor beta chains share one sample of origin, sequenced in a study of blood T cell repertoires in COVID-19. Clones were read by immunoSEQ multiplex PCR, and TCRdb kept only the in-frame ones, dropping some. The repertoire consists of about 320,000 clones, with roughly nine tenths occurring once and the leading ten covering 5.5% to 6%. Input material: PBMCs or T cells enriched from blood (not recorded which). These receptors all come from a woman between 25 and 40 years old who had recovered from COVID-19.

The gene calls are TRBV3-1 (or the pseudogene TRBV3-2) and TRBJ1-3, with D unresolved. CDR1 LGHDT and CDR2 YNNKEL come from the germline V gene (reference sequence). The CDR3 runs to 16 residues. V was clipped by 3 bases and J by 0 bases, with 12 bases between them. The CDR3 region has the DNA TGTGCCAGCAGCCATCGCACAGAGCACTCTGGAAACACCATATATTTT. Encoded protein: CASSHRTEHSGNTIYF.

The J gene is TRBJ2-1, the V gene TRBV15; a possible D gene is TRBD2 (6 bases). This CDR3 has 15 residues. Germline CDR1 LNHNV, CDR2 YYDKDF (reference sequence). Trimming pared 6 bases from V and 2 bases from J, leaving 14 bases between. The CDR3 protein is CATREMGGTYNEQFF. DNA of the CDR3: TGTGCCACCAGAGAGATGGGGGGAACCTACAATGAGCAGTTCTTC.

CDR3 sequence reads: CASSQGLQGDEQFF. The CDR3 nucleotides read TGTGCCAGCAGCCAAGGTTTGCAGGGCGATGAGCAGTTCTTC. The chain joins TRBV3-1 (or the pseudogene TRBV3-2) to TRBJ2-1, with D perhaps matching TRBD1 (5 bases). Germline V lookup: CDR1 LGHDT, CDR2 YNNKEL (reference sequence). The CDR3 is 14 amino acids. Deletions cut 1 base from V and 8 bases from J, with 12 bases between.

The V gene is TRBV7-9, the J gene TRBJ1-6; D is perhaps TRBD1 (5 bases). The CDR3 totals 17 residues. The V gene lost 0 bases and the J gene lost 0 bases, with 9 bases spanning the gap. CDR1 SEHNR and CDR2 FQNEAQ come from the germline V gene (reference sequence). The CDR3 sequence: CASSLAGLSSYNSPLHF. The CDR3, as DNA: TGTGCCAGCAGCTTAGCGGGACTGAGCTCCTATAATTCACCCCTCCACTTT. Drawing the rest from reference TRBV7-9 and TRBJ1-6, the complete variable domain is DTGVSQNPRHKITKRGQNVTFRCDPISEHNRLYWYRQTLGQGPEFLTYFQNEAQLEKSRLLSDRFSAERPKGSFSTLEIQRTEQGDSAMYLCASSLAGLSSYNSPLHFGNGTRLTVT.

The V gene is TRBV11-1, the J gene TRBJ2-5; D might be TRBD1 (6 bases). V gave up 8 bases and J gave up 0 bases, with 10 bases separating them. Looked up from germline, CDR1 is SGHAT and CDR2 is FQDESV (reference sequence). CDR3 size: 13 residues. For the CDR3, the DNA is TGTGCCAGCGCCAGGGACAACCAAGAGACCCAGTACTTC. Protein: CASARDNQETQYF.

Turning to this clone: The sample holds other DNA sequences that translate to the same CDR3. The chain is built from TRBV6-5 and TRBJ1-3; 7 bases are a match to TRBD1. J was trimmed by 4 bases and V by 0 bases; bases with no gene match: 6. The CDR3 spans 16 residues. Germline assignment: CDR1 MNHEY and CDR2 SVGAGI. CDR3 loop: CASSYSGRGSGNTIYF. CDR3 DNA: TGTGCCAGCAGTTACTCAGGCAGGGGGTCCGGAAACACCATATATTTT.

The DNA of the CDR3 is TGTGCCAGCAGGACAGGGCTAGCCAAAAACATTCAGTACTTC. This translates into CASRTGLAKNIQYF. V and J are TRBV27 and TRBJ2-4; 7 bases fit TRBD1. Germline trimming cut 6 bases from V and 0 bases from J; bases unmatched to any gene: 2. This CDR3 is built from 14 residues. CDR1 is MNHEY and CDR2 is SMNVEV in the germline V gene (reference sequence).

This chain uses TRBV19 with TRBJ2-7, with 8 bases identical to TRBD1. CDR1 and CDR2 (germline): LNHDA, SQIVND (reference sequence). The V and J ends lost 5 bases and 2 bases, in that order; junction bases with no gene match: 11. CDR3 size: 16 residues. Written as DNA, the CDR3 is TGTGCCAGTAGTGTAAGACAGGGGAGGTTCCCCTACGAGCAGTACTTC. This gives the protein CASSVRQGRFPYEQYF.

This clone occurred once. The chain employs TRBV19 and TRBJ1-5; 7 bases map to TRBD1. The CDR3 runs to 13 residues. With V trimmed by 7 bases and J by 7 bases, 7 bases remained unmatched. Looked up from germline, CDR1 is LNHDA and CDR2 is SQIVND (reference sequence). The CDR3 is CASTGGGGQPQHF. CDR3 DNA: TGTGCCAGTACCGGAGGGGGCGGACAGCCCCAGCATTTT.

V is TRBV27 and J is TRBJ1-1, with a possible D match to TRBD1 (5 bases). Trimming removed 5 bases from V and 1 base from J, with 11 bases in between. This CDR3 is built from 14 residues. CDR1 and CDR2 (germline): MNHEY, SMNVEV (reference sequence). Here the CDR3 reads CASSTTGQNTEAFF. The DNA of the CDR3 is TGTGCCAGCAGTACTACAGGACAGAACACTGAAGCTTTCTTT.

The V and J genes are TRBV5-1 and TRBJ1-4, with D unresolved. V lost 0 bases, J lost 6 bases, and 9 bases lay in between. This CDR3 contains 14 residues. Germline V gene sequence: CDR1 SGHRS, CDR2 YFSETQ. The CDR3 here is CASSLESIDEKLFF. The CDR3 coding sequence is TGCGCCAGCAGCTTGGAGTCTATAGATGAAAAACTGTTTTTT.

This clone has just a few counts. The chain combines TRBV3-1 (or the pseudogene TRBV3-2) with TRBJ1-1; tentatively, D is TRBD1 (5 bases). CDR1 and CDR2 from the germline V gene are LGHDT and YNNKEL (reference sequence). There are 14 residues in the CDR3. V was pared by 6 bases and J by 5 bases, with 16 bases between. The CDR3 here is CASRQQGFPTEAFF. Written as DNA, the CDR3 is TGTGCCAGCAGACAGCAGGGTTTCCCAACTGAAGCTTTCTTT.

V and J are TRBV18 and TRBJ2-2; D perhaps matches TRBD1 (5 bases). In germline, CDR1 is KGHSH, CDR2 LQKENI. The CDR3 is made up of 15 amino acids. V lost 2 bases to trimming and J lost 2 bases, with 9 bases between them. CDR3 amino acids: CASSPFQGNTGELFF. For the CDR3, the DNA is TGTGCCAGCTCACCATTTCAGGGTAACACCGGGGAGCTGTTTTTT.

The V call is TRBV9, the J call TRBJ2-1; a weak D match, TRBD1 (6 bases). Germline-derived CDR1 and CDR2 are SGDLS and YYNGEE. V was trimmed by 0 bases and J by 5 bases, leaving 18 bases between them. The CDR3 extends over 17 amino acids. The CDR3 reads CASSVEVWDTLNNEQFF. In nucleotides, the CDR3 is TGTGCCAGCAGCGTAGAAGTTTGGGACACCCTCAACAATGAGCAGTTCTTC.

A few counts support this clone. The chain uses TRBV24-1 and TRBJ2-1; D call uncertain. This CDR3 comprises 12 residues. Looked up from germline, CDR1 is KGHDR and CDR2 is SFDVKD. V lost 12 bases and J lost 8, with 16 bases in between. This chain's CDR3 is CAAKTYEDEQFF. The CDR3 DNA sequence: TGTGCCGCCAAAACTTACGAGGATGAGCAGTTCTTC.

About this clone: The junction shows a germline mismatch at one end, possibly a read error. This chain joins TRBV7-7 and TRBJ2-5, with 7 bases that match TRBD1. Per the germline V gene, CDR1 is SSHAT and CDR2 is FNYEAQ (reference sequence). CDR3 length: 15 residues. In DNA, the CDR3 is TGTGCTAGCAGCTTAGGGGCAGGGGGCCAAGAGACCCAGTACTTC. Translated: CASSLGAGGQETQYF.

The V call is TRBV6-1, the J call TRBJ1-6; D is possibly TRBD1 (5 bases). The CDR3 extends over 15 amino acids. Per germline, CDR1 MNHNS and CDR2 SASEGT. V was pared by 2 bases and J by 9 bases, with 14 bases between. The CDR3 here is CASSEQGGGVSPLHF. In DNA form, the CDR3 reads TGTGCCAGCAGTGAACAAGGCGGAGGGGTTTCACCCCTCCACTTT.

CDR3 in DNA: TGTGCCAGCTCACCAGCGACTAGCTCCTACGAGCAGTACTTC. The encoded protein is CASSPATSSYEQYF. The chain combines TRBV18 with TRBJ2-7; D might be TRBD2 (6 bases). V was cut by 2 bases and J by 0 bases, with 8 bases left in between. CDR3 length equals 14 residues. CDR1 is KGHSH, CDR2 LQKENI, per germline.

The genes are TRBV6-4 and TRBJ1-1; 8 bases align to TRBD1. The CDR3 spans 15 residues. Per the germline V gene, CDR1 is MRHNA and CDR2 is SNTAGT. V was pared by 3 bases and J by 4 bases, with 7 bases of the junction left unmatched. The CDR3 region is CASSEDRAVGTEAFF. For the CDR3, the DNA is TGTGCCAGCAGTGAGGACAGGGCGGTGGGCACTGAAGCTTTCTTT.

This sequence joins TRBV19 and TRBJ1-5; TRBD1 aligns across 9 bases. The CDR3 covers 19 residues. V lost 1 base, J lost 0 bases, and 10 bases stayed unmatched. Germline-derived CDR1 and CDR2 are LNHDA and SQIVND (reference sequence). CDR3 in DNA: TGTGCCAGTAGTATAGGTAACAGGGGGCCGACTTATAGCAATCAGCCCCAGCATTTT. It yields the protein CASSIGNRGPTYSNQPQHF. The full variable domain, in which reference TRBV19 and TRBJ1-5 provide the parts outside the CDR3, is DGGITQSPKYLFRKEGQNVTLSCEQNLNHDAMYWYRQDPGQGLRLIYYSQIVNDFQKGDIAEGYSVSREKKESFPLTVTSAQKNPTAFYLCASSIGNRGPTYSNQPQHFGDGTRLSIL.

V and J are TRBV28 and TRBJ1-1, with D unclear. Trimming pared 6 bases from V and 4 bases from J, leaving 12 bases between. Germline-derived CDR1 and CDR2 are MDHEN and SYDVKM. There are 13 residues in the CDR3. CDR3 coding DNA: TGTGCCAGCAGCTTTGTGTTCAGCACTGAAGCTTTCTTT. Amino acid sequence: CASSFVFSTEAFF.

The chain couples TRBV4-1 to TRBJ2-7, with D perhaps matching TRBD2 (5 bases). Trimming removed 0 bases from V and 4 bases from J, with 10 bases in between. CDR1 is MGHRA and CDR2 is YSYEKL in the germline V gene. This CDR3 comprises 14 residues. CDR3 loop: CASSQDEGTYEQYF. The CDR3 DNA follows: TGCGCCAGCAGCCAAGATGAGGGTACGTACGAGCAGTACTTC.

The chain couples TRBV4-3 to TRBJ2-7, with TRBD1 matching over 8 bases. There are 17 residues in the CDR3. With 3 bases clipped from V and 0 bases from J, the junction kept 10 bases outside the gene matches. Looked up from germline, CDR1 is LGHNA and CDR2 is YSLEER. The CDR3, as DNA: TGCGCCAGCAGCCAGGGCGACAGGGGCGAACTCTCCTACGAGCAGTACTTC. It translates to CASSQGDRGELSYEQYF.

The rearrangement joins TRBV10-3 to TRBJ2-7; D is possibly TRBD2 (6 bases). Looked up from germline, CDR1 is ENHRY and CDR2 is SYGVKD. This CDR3 is 14 amino acids long. Trimming pared 7 bases from V and 2 bases from J, leaving 15 bases between. The CDR3 sequence is CAINRAGDTYEQYF. DNA of the CDR3: TGTGCCATCAACCGAGCGGGTGACACCTACGAGCAGTACTTC.

The V gene is TRBV30, the J gene TRBJ2-6, with 9 bases fitting TRBD1. This CDR3 spans 15 amino acids. CDR1 and CDR2 from the germline V gene are GTSNPN and SVGIG (reference sequence). V gave up 4 bases and J gave up 2 bases; unmatched junction bases: 3. Here the CDR3 reads CAWTRTGAGANVLTF. CDR3 in DNA: TGTGCCTGGACTAGGACAGGGGCTGGGGCCAACGTCCTGACTTTC.